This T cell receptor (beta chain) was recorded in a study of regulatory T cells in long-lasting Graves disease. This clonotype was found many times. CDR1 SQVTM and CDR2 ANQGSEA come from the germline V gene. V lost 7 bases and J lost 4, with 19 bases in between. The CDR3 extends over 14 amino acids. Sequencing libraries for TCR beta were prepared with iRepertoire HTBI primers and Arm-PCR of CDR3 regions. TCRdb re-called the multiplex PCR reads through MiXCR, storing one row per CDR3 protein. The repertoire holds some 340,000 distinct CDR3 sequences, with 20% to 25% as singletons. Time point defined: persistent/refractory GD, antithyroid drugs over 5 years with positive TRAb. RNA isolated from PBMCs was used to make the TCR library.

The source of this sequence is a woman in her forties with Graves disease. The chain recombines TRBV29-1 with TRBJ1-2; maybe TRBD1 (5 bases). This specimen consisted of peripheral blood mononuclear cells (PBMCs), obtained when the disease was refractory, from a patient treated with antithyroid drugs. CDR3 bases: TGCAGCGCGCTTACAGGCAAAACCACCTATGGCTACACCTTC. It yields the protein CSALTGKTTYGYTF. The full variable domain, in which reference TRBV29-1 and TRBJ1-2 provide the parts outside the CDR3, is SAVISQKPSRDICQRGTSLTIQCQVDSQVTMMFWYRQQPGQSLTLIATANQGSEATYESGFVIDKFPISRPNLTFSTLTVSNMSPEDSSIYLCSALTGKTTYGYTFGSGTRLTVV.